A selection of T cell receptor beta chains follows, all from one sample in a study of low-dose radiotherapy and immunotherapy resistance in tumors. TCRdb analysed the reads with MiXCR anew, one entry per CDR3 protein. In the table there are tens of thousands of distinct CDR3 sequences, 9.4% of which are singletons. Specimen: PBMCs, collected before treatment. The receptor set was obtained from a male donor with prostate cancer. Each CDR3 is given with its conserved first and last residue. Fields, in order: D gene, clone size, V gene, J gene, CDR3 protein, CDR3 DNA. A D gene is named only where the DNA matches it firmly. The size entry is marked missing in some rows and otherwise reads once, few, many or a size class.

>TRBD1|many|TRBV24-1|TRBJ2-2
CATSEAGTANTGELFF
TGTGCCACCAGTGAAGCCGGGACAGCTAACACCGGGGAGCTGTTTTTT
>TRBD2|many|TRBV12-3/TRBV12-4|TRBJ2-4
CASSYGGGDIQYF
TGTGCCAGCAGTTACGGCGGGGGGGACATTCAGTACTTC
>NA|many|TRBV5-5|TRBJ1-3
CASSLERLGGRSGNTIYF
TGTGCCAGCAGCTTGGAAAGGTTGGGGGGAAGATCTGGAAACACCATATATTTT
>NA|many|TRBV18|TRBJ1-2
CASSPQGGTPGYGYTF
TGTGCCAGCTCACCACAAGGAGGGACGCCGGGCTATGGCTACACCTTC
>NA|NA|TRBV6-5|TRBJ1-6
CASSYDPLGTPLHF
TGTGCCAGCAGTTACGACCCGCTTGGGACACCCCTCCACTTT
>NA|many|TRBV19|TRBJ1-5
CASSIGTGNQPQHF
TGTGCCAGTAGTATTGGCACCGGCAATCAGCCCCAGCATTTT
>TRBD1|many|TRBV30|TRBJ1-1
CAWSGQGADEAFF
TGTGCCTGGAGTGGACAGGGGGCGGATGAAGCTTTCTTT
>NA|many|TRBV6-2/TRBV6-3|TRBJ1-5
CASSLISNQPQHF
TGTGCCAGCAGTTTGATTAGCAATCAGCCCCAGCATTTT
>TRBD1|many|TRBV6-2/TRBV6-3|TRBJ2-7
CASKQGATYEQYF
TGTGCCAGTAAACAGGGGGCGACCTACGAGCAGTACTTC
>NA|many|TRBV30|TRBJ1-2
CACLRVFGNGYTF
TGTGCCTGTCTTCGCGTGTTTGGGAATGGCTACACCTTC
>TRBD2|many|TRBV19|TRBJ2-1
CASRLAGGNEQFF
TGTGCCAGTAGGCTAGCGGGAGGGAATGAGCAGTTCTTC
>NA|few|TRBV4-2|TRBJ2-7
CASSQGRPTGTSNYEQYF
TGTGCCAGCAGCCAAGGTAGACCGACCGGGACAAGTAACTACGAGCAGTACTTC
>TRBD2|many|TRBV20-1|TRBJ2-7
CSARDSLAGVSEQYF
TGCAGTGCTAGAGATAGCCTAGCGGGAGTGAGCGAGCAGTACTTC
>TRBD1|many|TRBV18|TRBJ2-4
CASSEVMDRGRANIQYF
TGTGCCAGCTCAGAGGTAATGGACAGGGGAAGGGCGAACATTCAGTACTTC
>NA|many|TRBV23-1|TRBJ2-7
CARRELSSYEQYF
TGCGCCCGCAGGGAGTTGAGCTCCTACGAGCAGTACTTC
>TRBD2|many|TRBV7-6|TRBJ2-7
CASSSLGASGYEQYF
TGTGCCAGCAGCTCCCTGGGTGCTAGCGGCTACGAGCAGTACTTC
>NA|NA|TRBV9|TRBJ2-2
CASSVQIPNTGELFF
TGTGCCAGCAGCGTACAAATTCCGAACACCGGGGAGCTGTTTTTT
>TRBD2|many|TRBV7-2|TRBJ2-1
CASSLGLAGGPGEQFF
TGTGCCAGCAGCTTAGGACTAGCGGGAGGGCCCGGTGAGCAGTTCTTC
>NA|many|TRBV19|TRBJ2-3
CASSTQGRVATDTQYF
TGTGCCAGTAGTACCCAAGGGCGGGTAGCCACAGATACGCAGTATTTT
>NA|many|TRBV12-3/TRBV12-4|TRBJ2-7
CASRKGGLSSYEQYF
TGTGCCAGCAGGAAGGGAGGATTGAGCTCCTACGAGCAGTACTTC
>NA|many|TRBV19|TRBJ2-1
CASSMEVRTGNEQFF
TGTGCCAGTAGTATGGAAGTCCGCACGGGGAATGAGCAGTTCTTC
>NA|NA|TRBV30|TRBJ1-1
CAWSRLNTEAFF
TGTGCCTGGAGTAGATTGAACACTGAAGCTTTCTTT
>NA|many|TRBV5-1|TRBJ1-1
CASSFSPNTEAFF
TGCGCCAGCAGCTTTTCTCCGAACACTGAAGCTTTCTTT
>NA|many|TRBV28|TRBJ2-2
CATDRNTGELFF
TGTGCCACTGACAGGAACACCGGGGAGCTGTTTTTT
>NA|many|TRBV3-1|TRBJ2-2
CASSQEPRTGELFF
TGTGCCAGCAGCCAAGAACCGCGGACCGGGGAGCTGTTTTTT
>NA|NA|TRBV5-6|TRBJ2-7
CASSFSGSDEQYF
TGTGCCAGCAGCTTCTCAGGGAGCGACGAGCAGTACTTC
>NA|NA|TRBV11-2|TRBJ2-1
CASSQSPTAQFF
TGTGCCAGCAGCCAAAGCCCGACAGCCCAGTTCTTC
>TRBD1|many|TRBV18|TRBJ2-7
CASSPPGQLDEQYF
TGTGCCAGCTCACCACCGGGACAGCTCGACGAGCAGTACTTC
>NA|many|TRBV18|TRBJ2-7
CASSPRQYEQYF
TGTGCCAGCTCACCAAGGCAGTACGAGCAGTACTTC
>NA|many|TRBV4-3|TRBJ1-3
CASSQDAGMYTIYF
TGCGCCAGCAGCCAAGACGCAGGGATGTACACCATATATTTT
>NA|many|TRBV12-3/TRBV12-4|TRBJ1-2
CASTWGGGTYGYTF
TGTGCCAGCACCTGGGGCGGGGGTACTTATGGCTACACCTTC
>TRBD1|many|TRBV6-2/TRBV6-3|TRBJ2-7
CASTGGQTYEQYF
TGTGCCAGCACAGGGGGCCAGACCTACGAGCAGTACTTC
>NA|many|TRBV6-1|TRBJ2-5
CASSEVDTGETQYF
TGTGCCAGCAGTGAAGTAGACACCGGCGAGACCCAGTACTTC
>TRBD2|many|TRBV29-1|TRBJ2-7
CSVGPTLAGVFEQYF
TGCAGCGTTGGGCCCACACTAGCGGGAGTTTTCGAGCAGTACTTC
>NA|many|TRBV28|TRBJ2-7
CASSQGTYEQYF
TGTGCCAGCAGCCAGGGAACCTACGAGCAGTACTTC
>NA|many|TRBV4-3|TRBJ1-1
CASSQTRGALNTEAFF
TGCGCCAGCAGCCAGACAAGGGGGGCACTGAACACTGAAGCTTTCTTT
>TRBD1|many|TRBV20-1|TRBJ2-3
CSARSVRDRGTDTQYF
TGCAGTGCTAGATCAGTCCGGGACAGAGGCACAGATACGCAGTATTTT
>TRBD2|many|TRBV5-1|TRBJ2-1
CASSLSGTKNEQFF
TGCGCCAGCAGCTTGTCAGGGACTAAGAATGAGCAGTTCTTC
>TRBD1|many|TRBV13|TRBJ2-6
CASSSAGTGVSGANVLTF
TGTGCCAGCAGCTCGGCCGGGACAGGGGTCTCTGGGGCCAACGTCCTGACTTTC
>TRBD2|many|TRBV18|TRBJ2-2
CASSQGLASTGELFF
TGTGCCAGCTCCCAAGGACTAGCGTCAACCGGGGAGCTGTTTTTT
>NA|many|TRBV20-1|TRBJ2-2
CSASNVAGVELFF
TGCAGTGCTAGTAATGTCGCCGGGGTGGAGCTGTTTTTT
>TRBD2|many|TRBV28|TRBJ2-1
CASSSYSGIHNEQFF
TGTGCCAGCAGTTCCTATAGCGGGATCCACAATGAGCAGTTCTTC
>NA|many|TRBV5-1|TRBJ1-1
CASSLRTSTGTEAFF
TGCGCCAGCAGCTTGAGGACATCCACGGGCACTGAAGCTTTCTTT
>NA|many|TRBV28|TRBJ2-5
CASSPQSGQETQYF
TGTGCCAGCAGTCCCCAAAGCGGCCAAGAGACCCAGTACTTC
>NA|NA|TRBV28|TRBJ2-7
CASRMGGGSATYEQYF
TGTGCCAGCAGAATGGGGGGCGGGAGCGCTACCTACGAGCAGTACTTC
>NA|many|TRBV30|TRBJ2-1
CAWSVGAAYNEQFF
TGTGCCTGGAGTGTAGGCGCAGCGTACAATGAGCAGTTCTTC
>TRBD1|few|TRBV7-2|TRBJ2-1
CASSWTGFSYNEQFF
TGTGCCAGCAGCTGGACAGGGTTCTCCTACAATGAGCAGTTCTTC
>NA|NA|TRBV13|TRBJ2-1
CASSRGRYNEQFF
TGTGCCAGCAGCCGTGGACGGTACAATGAGCAGTTCTTC
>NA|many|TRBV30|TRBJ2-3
CAWSRRERDTQYF
TGTGCCTGGAGTCGTCGGGAGAGGGATACGCAGTATTTT
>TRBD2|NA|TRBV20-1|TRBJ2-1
CSATTSGRAGNEQFF
TGCAGTGCTACGACTAGCGGGAGGGCCGGCAATGAGCAGTTCTTC
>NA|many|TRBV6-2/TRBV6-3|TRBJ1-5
CASSYVGNQPQHF
TGTGCCAGCAGTTACGTGGGCAATCAGCCCCAGCATTTT
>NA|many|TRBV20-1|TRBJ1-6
CSARETGSGSPLHF
TGCAGTGCTAGGGAAACAGGGTCGGGTTCACCCCTCCACTTT
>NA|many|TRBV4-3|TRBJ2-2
CASSQVRFKVAGELFF
TGCGCCAGCAGCCAAGTTCGATTCAAGGTGGCCGGGGAGCTGTTTTTT
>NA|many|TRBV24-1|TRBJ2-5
CATSDFPGQETQYF
TGTGCCACCAGTGATTTCCCCGGTCAAGAGACCCAGTACTTC
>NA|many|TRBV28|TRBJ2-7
CASSLSSGREQYF
TGTGCCAGCAGTTTATCTTCGGGGCGCGAGCAGTACTTC
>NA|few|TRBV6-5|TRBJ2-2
CASSRGLAGGTGELFFF
NA
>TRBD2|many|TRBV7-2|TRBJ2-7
CASSPSGLADEQYF
TGTGCCAGCAGCCCCTCGGGACTAGCGGACGAGCAGTACTTC
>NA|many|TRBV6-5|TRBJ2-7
CASSYSSRGIDEQYF
TGTGCCAGCAGTTACTCATCTAGGGGAATCGACGAGCAGTACTTC
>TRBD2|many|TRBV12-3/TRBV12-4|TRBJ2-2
CASSLYGTSVRTGELFF
TGTGCCAGCAGTTTATATGGGACTAGCGTCCGCACCGGGGAGCTGTTTTTT